The 28 T cell receptor beta chains in this list originate from one sample, sequenced in a study of blood T cell repertoires in COVID-19. This table comes from immunoSEQ multiplex PCR, and its TCRdb copy is limited to in-frame clones, with some not included. Of under 30,000 clones in the sample, about 94% were seen once. The sample comprised peripheral blood. These TCRs come from a human donor with active COVID-19. The donor label of this sample is uncertain.

J is TRBJ1-1 and V is TRBV11-2; D gene unclear. V lost 1 base to trimming and J lost 4 bases, with 13 bases between them. The CDR3 runs 15 residues. CDR1 is SGHAT and CDR2 is FQNNGV in the germline V gene. CDR3 in amino acids: CASSLVPVEFTEAFF. CDR3 coding DNA: TGTGCCAGCAGCTTAGTCCCCGTGGAGTTCACTGAAGCTTTCTTT.

V is TRBV2 and J is TRBJ1-1; 8 bases match TRBD1. The CDR3 covers 14 residues. The germline V gene has CDR1 SNHLY and CDR2 FYNNEI. With 4 bases clipped from V and 2 bases from J, the junction kept 3 bases outside the gene matches. The CDR3 reads CASSGGQVNTEAFF. The CDR3 DNA is TGTGCCAGCAGTGGGGGACAGGTCAACACTGAAGCTTTCTTT.

CDR3 nucleotide sequence: TGTGCCAGCAGTCCGGGCGGTTGGGGGGACGCGAACACTGAAGCTTTCTTT. It specifies CASSPGGWGDANTEAFF. This sequence joins TRBV28 and TRBJ1-1; D might be TRBD1 (5 bases). This CDR3 contains 17 residues. The V and J ends lost 5 bases and 1 base respectively, with 20 bases between them. Germline V gene data show CDR1 as MDHEN and CDR2 as SYDVKM.

The chain is built from TRBV5-6 and TRBJ1-1, with 10 positions matching TRBD1. CDR3 size: 15 residues. J gave up 5 bases and V 1 base, and 5 bases lay outside the gene matches. Germline V gene data show CDR1 as SGHDT and CDR2 as YYEEEE. The CDR3 sequence is CASSLRTGGMTEAFF. The CDR3, as DNA: TGTGCCAGCAGCTTGAGGACAGGGGGGATGACTGAAGCTTTCTTT.

The chain couples TRBV2 to TRBJ2-7, with 11 bases lining up with TRBD1. Germline assignment: CDR1 SNHLY and CDR2 FYNNEI. The CDR3 sequence is 15 residues long. The trim removed 8 bases at V and 2 bases at J, leaving 8 bases unmatched. CDR3 sequence (DNA): TGTGCCAGCGGACAGGGGGCGCGGGGGACCTACGAGCAGTACTTC. Its protein is CASGQGARGTYEQYF. Variable domain in full (rest from reference TRBV2 and TRBJ2-7): EPEVTQTPSHQVTQMGQEVILRCVPISNHLYFYWYRQILGQKVEFLVSFYNNEISEKSEIFDDQFSVERPDGSNFTLKIRSTKLEDSAMYFCASGQGARGTYEQYFGPGTRLTVT.

The chain uses TRBV19 and TRBJ2-1, with a weak D call TRBD2 (5 bases). The CDR3 spans 13 residues. Trimming removed 4 bases at V and 8 bases at J, with 12 bases between. Looked up from germline, CDR1 is LNHDA and CDR2 is SQIVND (reference sequence). DNA of the CDR3: TGTGCCAGTAGTACGCTCAACGGGGATGAGCAGTTCTTC. Protein product: CASSTLNGDEQFF.

This rearrangement joins TRBV7-2 to TRBJ2-7, with 9 bases that match TRBD1. After removal of 5 bases from V and 6 bases from J, the junction contained 11 bases not matched to a gene. The CDR3 runs to 15 residues. Germline CDR1 is SGHTA and CDR2 is FQGNSA. CDR3 nucleotides: TGTGCCAGCAGCCTCCGTGGGACAGGGCCTTCCGAGCAGTACTTC. As protein: CASSLRGTGPSEQYF.

This sequence joins TRBV10-3 and TRBJ1-1, with 7 nucleotides matching TRBD1. The CDR3 runs 13 residues. The germline CDR1 and CDR2 sequences are ENHRY and SYGVKD. The J segment lost 1 base and the V segment lost 11 bases, leaving 7 bases of the junction unmatched. CDR3 coding DNA: TGTGCCGCGGCGAGACAGGGGAACACTGAAGCTTTCTTT. It translates to CAAARQGNTEAFF.

V usage is TRBV18 and J usage is TRBJ2-7; TRBD2 aligns across 11 bases. Germline assignment: CDR1 KGHSH and CDR2 LQKENI. V was clipped by 6 bases and J by 3 bases; unmatched bases: 4. CDR3 size: 14 residues. The CDR3 DNA follows: TGTGCCAGCTCGCGGACTAGCGGGTTCTACGAGCAGTACTTC. Encoded protein: CASSRTSGFYEQYF.

The V gene is TRBV29-1, the J gene TRBJ1-1; 7 bases match TRBD1. With 4 bases clipped from V and 13 bases from J, the junction kept 9 bases outside the gene matches. The CDR3 has 11 amino acids. The germline gives CDR1 SQVTM, CDR2 ANQGSEA. The CDR3 nucleotides read TGCAGCGTTGGGAGGGGGCCTGGAGGTTTCTTT. Protein: CSVGRGPGGFF.

V is TRBV24-1 and J is TRBJ2-2, with 11 bases lining up with TRBD1. This CDR3 has 19 amino acids. Trimming cost V 2 bases and J 0 bases; bases outside gene matches: 7. Looked up from germline, CDR1 is KGHDR and CDR2 is SFDVKD. CDR3 region: CATSDSLGTGGTNTGELFF. In nucleotides, the CDR3 is TGTGCCACCAGTGATTCTCTGGGGACAGGGGGTACGAACACCGGGGAGCTGTTTTTT.

The chain uses TRBV29-1 and TRBJ2-7; D possibly corresponds to TRBD2 (7 bases). Germline assignment: CDR1 SQVTM and CDR2 ANQGSEA. CDR3 length equals 12 residues. Trimming pared 7 bases from V and 3 bases from J, leaving 13 bases between. CDR3 amino acids: CSGGGTFYEQYF. CDR3 DNA: TGCAGCGGGGGAGGGACATTCTACGAGCAGTACTTC.

This chain joins TRBV5-1 and TRBJ2-5; D is perhaps TRBD1 (5 bases). CDR1 is SGHRS and CDR2 is YFSETQ in the germline V gene. Trimming removed 0 bases from V and 4 bases from J, with 10 bases in between. The CDR3 runs 14 residues. The CDR3 loop is CASSLAWTTETQYF. As DNA, the CDR3 is TGCGCCAGCAGCTTGGCATGGACAACAGAGACCCAGTACTTC.

The chain recombines TRBV12-2 with TRBJ2-5; TRBD2, the table's D call, lacks a check against the DNA. TRBV12-2 is a pseudogene locus. The CDR3 totals 12 residues. CDR3 DNA sequence: TGTGCAAGTCGCGCGCCCCCAGAGACCCAGTACTTC. This gives the protein CASRAPPETQYF.

The chain carries TRBV5-1 and TRBJ2-7, with 7 bases aligning to TRBD2. There are 14 residues in the CDR3. V lost 2 bases to trimming and J lost 7 bases; unmatched junction nucleotides: 9. Germline V gene data show CDR1 as SGHRS and CDR2 as YFSETQ. CDR3 nucleotides: TGCGCCAGCAGCTTAGGGACTAAGGCCCGGGAGCAGTACTTC. Translated: CASSLGTKAREQYF.

This rearrangement joins TRBV4-3 to TRBJ2-6, with 7 bases identical to TRBD2. Germline V gives CDR1 LGHNA, CDR2 YSLEER. With V trimmed by 0 bases and J by 2 bases, 4 bases remained unmatched. The CDR3 extends over 17 amino acids. The CDR3 reads CASSQDLGGTGANVLTF. As DNA, the CDR3 is TGCGCCAGCAGCCAAGATCTGGGGGGGACTGGGGCCAACGTCCTGACTTTC.

This chain joins TRBV11-3 and TRBJ2-1; 9 bases match TRBD1. CDR3 length equals 15 residues. The germline V gene encodes CDR1 SGHNT and CDR2 YENEEA. Germline trimming cut 3 bases from V and 6 bases from J; bases unmatched to any gene: 6. The CDR3 region is CASSFSGTGPNEQFF. The CDR3 DNA is TGTGCCAGCAGCTTTTCCGGGACAGGGCCCAATGAGCAGTTCTTC. Complete variable domain (other parts from reference TRBV11-3 and TRBJ2-1): EAGVVQSPRYKIIEKKQPVAFWCNPISGHNTLYWYLQNLGQGPELLIRYENEEAVDDSQLPKDRFSAERLKGVDSTLKIQPAELGDSAVYLCASSFSGTGPNEQFFGPGTRLTVL.

V gene TRBV7-6 combines with J gene TRBJ2-3; 14 nucleotides line up with TRBD2. The J segment lost 0 bases and the V segment lost 4 bases, leaving 15 bases of the junction unmatched. Germline loops: CDR1 SGHVS, CDR2 FNYEAQ. This CDR3 is 21 amino acids long. The CDR3 nucleotides read TGTGCCAGCAGCTCTAGATGGACTAGCGGGGGGCCGAGCTTTAGCACAGATACGCAGTATTTT. It codes for CASSSRWTSGGPSFSTDTQYF.

J is TRBJ1-1 and V is TRBV19, with D perhaps matching TRBD1 (6 bases). The CDR3 runs 15 residues. The V and J ends lost 9 bases and 1 base respectively, with 18 bases between them. Per the germline V gene, CDR1 is LNHDA and CDR2 is SQIVND (reference sequence). The CDR3 loop reads CASTFSGTSNTEAFF. The CDR3 DNA follows: TGTGCCAGCACCTTCTCCGGGACATCGAACACTGAAGCTTTCTTT.

Only one count was recorded for this clone. The chain joins TRBV19 to TRBJ2-1; 8 bases match TRBD2. V lost 3 bases, J lost 9 bases, and 10 bases stayed unmatched. The CDR3 covers 15 residues. Germline V gene sequence: CDR1 LNHDA, CDR2 SQIVND (reference sequence). CDR3 sequence: CASSIGGTRLTEQFF. The CDR3 DNA sequence: TGTGCCAGTAGTATTGGAGGGACTAGGTTGACTGAGCAGTTCTTC. Drawing the rest from reference TRBV19 and TRBJ2-1, the complete variable domain is DGGITQSPKYLFRKEGQNVTLSCEQNLNHDAMYWYRQDPGQGLRLIYYSQIVNDFQKGDIAEGYSVSREKKESFPLTVTSAQKNPTAFYLCASSIGGTRLTEQFFGPGTRLTVL.

The rearrangement joins TRBV11-3 to TRBJ2-5; TRBD1 aligns across 11 bases. CDR1 is SGHNT, CDR2 YENEEA, per germline. With V trimmed by 4 bases and J by 6 bases, 4 bases remained unmatched. The CDR3 extends over 14 amino acids. The CDR3 DNA follows: TGTGCCAGCAGCTCGGGACAGGGGGGGAAGACCCAGTACTTC. Amino acids: CASSSGQGGKTQYF.

The table lists this clone with a count of one. The chain employs TRBV19 and TRBJ2-7; D not certain. The CDR3 runs 14 residues. Trimming removed 6 bases from V and 6 bases from J, with 18 bases in between. From germline, CDR1 is LNHDA and CDR2 SQIVND (reference sequence). CDR3 amino acids: CASSHAGSSGEQYF. In DNA, the CDR3 is TGTGCCAGTAGCCATGCCGGGTCCTCGGGCGAGCAGTACTTC.

V is TRBV7-6 and J is TRBJ2-3; 10 bases line up with TRBD2. The V gene end was trimmed by 5 bases and the J gene end by 6 bases; junction bases not matched to a gene: 11. The CDR3 is 16 amino acids. Germline loops: CDR1 SGHVS, CDR2 FNYEAQ. CDR3 bases: TGTGCCAGCAGCCCCAGCCCTAGCGGGAGAAGTGATACGCAGTATTTT. It yields the protein CASSPSPSGRSDTQYF.

The rearrangement joins TRBV10-3 to TRBJ2-1; unclear D gene. CDR1 is ENHRY, CDR2 SYGVKD, per germline. CDR3 size: 11 residues. V lost 6 bases to trimming and J lost 7 bases, with 7 bases between them. The CDR3 here is CAIRQTNEQFF. Written as DNA, the CDR3 is TGTGCCATCAGACAGACAAATGAGCAGTTCTTC.

This clone was seen just once. CDR3 sequence reads: CASSQVIDHPGELFF. CDR3 nucleotide sequence: TGCGCCAGCAGCCAAGTAATAGATCACCCCGGGGAGCTGTTTTTT. The rearrangement uses TRBV4-1 and TRBJ2-2, with unresolved D. The V end lost 1 base, the J end lost 6 bases, and 12 bases lay between the germline ends. This CDR3 is built from 15 residues. Germline V gene lookup returns CDR1 MGHRA and CDR2 YSYEKL.

This chain links TRBV18 with TRBJ2-3; D might be TRBD1 (6 bases). Per the germline V gene, CDR1 is KGHSH and CDR2 is LQKENI. The CDR3 is 15 residues long. The V gene lost 6 bases and the J gene lost 1 base, with 14 bases spanning the gap. In DNA form, the CDR3 reads TGTGCCAGCTCCCACAACAGGGTCCGCACAGATACGCAGTATTTT. It codes for CASSHNRVRTDTQYF.

The rearrangement links TRBV20-1 to TRBJ2-5; weak D call: TRBD2 (6 bases). This CDR3 spans 12 amino acids. Germline CDR1 is DFQATT and CDR2 is SNEGSKA (reference sequence). Deletions cut 3 bases from V and 5 bases from J, with 10 bases between. CDR3: CSASSGRETQYF. As DNA, the CDR3 is TGCAGTGCTAGTTCAGGGAGGGAGACCCAGTACTTC.

This chain links TRBV27 with TRBJ2-7; 7 bases are a match to TRBD2. Trimming at V came to 5 bases and at J to 0 bases, leaving 4 bases not matched to a gene. The CDR3 covers 14 residues. Germline V lookup: CDR1 MNHEY, CDR2 SMNVEV (reference sequence). CDR3 nucleotides: TGTGCCAGCAGTACTGGGACTACCTCCTACGAGCAGTACTTC. Protein product: CASSTGTTSYEQYF.